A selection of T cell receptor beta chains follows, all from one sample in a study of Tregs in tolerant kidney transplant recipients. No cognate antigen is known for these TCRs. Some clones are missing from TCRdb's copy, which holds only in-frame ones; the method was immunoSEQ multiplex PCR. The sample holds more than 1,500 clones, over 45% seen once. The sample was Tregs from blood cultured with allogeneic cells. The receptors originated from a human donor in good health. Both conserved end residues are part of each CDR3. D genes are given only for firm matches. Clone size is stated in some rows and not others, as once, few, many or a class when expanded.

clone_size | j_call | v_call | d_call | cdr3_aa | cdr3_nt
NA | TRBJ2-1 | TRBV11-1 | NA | CASSPGTFNEQFF | TGTGCCAGCAGCCCGGGGACTTTCAATGAGCAGTTCTTC
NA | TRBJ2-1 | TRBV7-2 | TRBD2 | CASSFGGRGYNEQFF | TGTGCCAGCAGCTTCGGCGGGAGGGGCTACAATGAGCAGTTCTTC
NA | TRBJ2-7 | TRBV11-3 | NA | CASSSGPLEQYF | TGTGCCAGCAGCTCGGGGCCTCTCGAGCAGTACTTC
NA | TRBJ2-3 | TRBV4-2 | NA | CASRGGGGTTDTQYF | TGTGCCAGCAGGGGCGGCGGAGGGACCACAGATACGCAGTATTTT
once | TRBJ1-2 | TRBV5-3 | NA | CASSLTGDYGYTF | TGTGCCAGCAGCTTGACCGGGGACTATGGCTACACCTTC
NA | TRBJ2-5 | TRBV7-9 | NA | CASSLERETQYF | TGTGCCAGCAGCTTAGAAAGGGAGACCCAGTACTTC
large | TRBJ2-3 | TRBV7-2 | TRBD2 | CASSWTSGSGDTQYF | TGTGCCAGCAGCTGGACTAGCGGGTCAGGAGATACGCAGTATTTT
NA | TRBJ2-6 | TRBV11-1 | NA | CASSEQPSGANVLTF | TGTGCCAGCAGCGAACAGCCCTCTGGGGCCAACGTCCTGACTTTC
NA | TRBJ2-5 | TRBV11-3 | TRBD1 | CASSLVRGTRDRGQETQYF | TGTGCCAGCAGCTTAGTAAGAGGTACTAGGGACAGGGGTCAAGAGACCCAGTACTTC
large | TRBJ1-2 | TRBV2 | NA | CASSPDGLFDGYTF | TGTGCCAGCAGCCCCGACGGACTATTCGATGGCTACACCTTC
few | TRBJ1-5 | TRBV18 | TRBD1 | CASSRTGGVQPQHF | TGTGCCAGCTCTAGGACAGGGGGTGTTCAGCCCCAGCATTTT
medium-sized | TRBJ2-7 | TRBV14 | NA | CASSLRRAHEQYF | TGTGCCAGCAGCCTACGTCGAGCTCACGAGCAGTACTTC
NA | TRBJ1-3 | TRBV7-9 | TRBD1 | CASSKRRQGEWNTIYF | TGTGCCAGCAGCAAAAGGAGACAGGGAGAGTGGAACACCATATATTTT
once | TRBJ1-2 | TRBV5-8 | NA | CASSFPYGYTF | TGTGCCAGCAGCTTCCCATATGGCTACACCTTC
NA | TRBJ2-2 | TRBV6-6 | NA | CASSYPAVGTGELFF | TGTGCCAGCAGTTACCCCGCGGTGGGGACCGGGGAGCTGTTTTTT
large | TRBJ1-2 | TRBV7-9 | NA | CASSRIRGLGYGYTF | TGTGCCAGCAGTCGGATCCGTGGGCTTGGCTATGGCTACACCTTC
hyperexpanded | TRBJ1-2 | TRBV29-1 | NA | CSVKRGNGYTF | TGCAGCGTCAAGAGGGGGAATGGCTACACCTTC
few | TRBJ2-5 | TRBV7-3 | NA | CASSLVGRPDF | TGTGCCAGCAGCTTAGTGGGTCGTCCAGACTTC
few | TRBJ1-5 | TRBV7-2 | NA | CASGSRVDQPQHF | TGTGCCAGCGGATCGAGGGTGGATCAGCCCCAGCATTTT
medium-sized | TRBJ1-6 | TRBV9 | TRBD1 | CASRGTGKNSPLHF | TGTGCCAGCAGGGGGACAGGGAAGAATTCACCCCTCCACTTT
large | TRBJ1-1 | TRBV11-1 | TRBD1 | CASSSSRTGVSRAFF | TGTGCCAGCAGCTCTTCCCGGACAGGGGTTAGTAGAGCTTTCTTT
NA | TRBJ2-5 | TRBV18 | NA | CASSQGQETQYF | TGTGCCAGCTCGCAGGGACAAGAGACCCAGTACTTC
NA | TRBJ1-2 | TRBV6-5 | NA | CASKEQPAFNYGYTF | TGTGCCAGCAAGGAGCAGCCAGCTTTTAACTATGGCTACACCTTC
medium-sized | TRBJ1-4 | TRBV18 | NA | CASSPSGEGRRKLFF | TGTGCCAGCTCACCGTCCGGGGAGGGACGAAGAAAACTGTTTTTT